This TCR beta chain emerged from a study of T cell repertoires in cytomegalovirus infection. Study-level information: Both a matching HLA type and CMV infection were indicated by public TCR beta signatures.

Notes on this clonotype: Its antigen is not known.

TCRdb independently ran MiXCR on the reads; one entry per CDR3 protein. The data show around 310,000 distinct CDR3 sequences, 17% seen once. The CDR3 is 16 amino acids. CDR1 PRHDT and CDR2 FYEKMQ come from the germline V gene (reference sequence). Trimming took off 5 bases at V and 6 bases at J, with 23 bases between the two ends. General study points: HLA-C-restricted CMV-specific TCR beta clonotypes prevailed in the ex vivo response. Carriers of CMV plus the relevant HLA were identified by cumulative public TCR beta family frequency.

The J gene is TRBJ2-7, the V gene TRBV13, with D uncertain. This sequence was found in a human donor in good health (CMV status not recorded). Some clones in this sample may be carry-over from other donors' samples. The sample comprised PBMCs. CDR3 coding DNA: TGTGCCAGCAGCGCCGTACGATTGGGTGACCCCAGCGAGCAGTACTTC. Translated, it gives CASSAVRLGDPSEQYF.